This T cell receptor (beta chain) was documented in a study of T cells in Graves' hyperthyroidism and ophthalmopathy. Study observations and caveats: Most thyroid clonotypes expanded above 0.001 were also detected in blood.

The V gene lost 5 bases and the J gene lost 5 bases, with 21 bases spanning the gap. CDR1 and CDR2 (germline): DFQATT, SNEGSKA (reference sequence). The CDR3 sequence is 15 residues long. The TCR beta CDR3 regions underwent amplification using RNA transcripts as the source. HTBI primers were the set used in a first-round RT-PCR of the TCR CDR3. TCRdb ran MiXCR on the multiplex PCR reads and lists one entry per CDR3 protein. Seen here are about 200,000 distinct CDR3 sequences, around a sixth observed once, and the top ten hold 40% to 65%. This clonotype was recorded a few times. Its specificity is not known. Stability of Graves' hyperthyroidism was defined as absent ophthalmopathy progression within 18 months.

The TCR was taken from a woman in her forties or fifties with Graves' hyperthyroidism. This chain connects TRBV20-1 to TRBJ2-5; D may match TRBD1 or TRBD2 (6 bases each). The sequencing sample was made of blood. The DNA of the CDR3 is TGCAGTGCTCCAATCCAACAGGGCCGGGGGGAGACCCAGTACTTC. As protein: CSAPIQQGRGETQYF.